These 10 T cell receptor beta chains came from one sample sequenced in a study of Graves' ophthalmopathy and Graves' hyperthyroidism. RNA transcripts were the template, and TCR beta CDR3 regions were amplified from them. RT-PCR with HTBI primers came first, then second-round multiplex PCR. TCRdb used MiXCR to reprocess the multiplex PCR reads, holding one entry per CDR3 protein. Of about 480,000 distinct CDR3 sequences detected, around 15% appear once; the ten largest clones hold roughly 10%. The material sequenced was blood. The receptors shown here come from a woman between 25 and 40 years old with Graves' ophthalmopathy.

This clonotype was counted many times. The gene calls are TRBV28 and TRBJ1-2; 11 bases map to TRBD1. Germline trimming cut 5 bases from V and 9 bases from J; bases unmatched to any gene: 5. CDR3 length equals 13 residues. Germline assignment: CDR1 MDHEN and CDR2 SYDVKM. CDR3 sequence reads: CASSPDRGLRYTF. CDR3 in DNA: TGTGCCAGCAGTCCGGACAGGGGGCTACGCTACACCTTC.

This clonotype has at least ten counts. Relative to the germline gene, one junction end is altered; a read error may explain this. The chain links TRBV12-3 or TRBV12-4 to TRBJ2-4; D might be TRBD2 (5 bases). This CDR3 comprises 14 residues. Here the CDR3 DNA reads TGTGCCAGCAGTTTAGGGGAGACGGGTAGCATTAAGTACTTC. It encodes CASSLGETGSIKYF.

This CDR3 is CASSLVTGVRGYTF. In nucleotides, the CDR3 is TGTGCCAGCAGCTTAGTGACAGGGGTCCGGGGCTACACCTTC. The genes are TRBV7-8 and TRBJ1-2; TRBD1 matches 8 bases. Germline V gene data show CDR1 as SGHVS and CDR2 as FQNEAQ. The CDR3 loop spans 14 amino acids. The J segment lost 8 bases and the V segment lost 1 base, leaving 6 bases of the junction unmatched.

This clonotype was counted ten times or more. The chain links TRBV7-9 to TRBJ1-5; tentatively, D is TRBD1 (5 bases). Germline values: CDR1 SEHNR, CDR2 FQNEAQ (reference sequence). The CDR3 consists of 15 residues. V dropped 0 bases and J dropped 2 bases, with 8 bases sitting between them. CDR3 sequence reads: CASSLARDGNQPQHF. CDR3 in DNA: TGTGCCAGCAGCTTAGCCAGGGATGGCAATCAGCCCCAGCATTTT.

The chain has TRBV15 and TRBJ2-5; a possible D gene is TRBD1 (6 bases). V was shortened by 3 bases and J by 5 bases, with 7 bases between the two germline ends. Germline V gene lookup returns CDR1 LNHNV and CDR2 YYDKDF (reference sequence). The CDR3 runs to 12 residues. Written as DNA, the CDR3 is TGTGCCACCAGCAGTCAGGGGGAGACCCAGTACTTC. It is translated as CATSSQGETQYF.

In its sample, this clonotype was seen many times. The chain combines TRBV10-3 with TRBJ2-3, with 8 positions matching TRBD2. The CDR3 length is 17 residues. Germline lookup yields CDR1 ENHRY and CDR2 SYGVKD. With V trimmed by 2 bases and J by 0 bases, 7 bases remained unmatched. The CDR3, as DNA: TGTGCCATCAGTGAGACCATAGCGGGAACTAGCACAGATACGCAGTATTTT. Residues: CAISETIAGTSTDTQYF.

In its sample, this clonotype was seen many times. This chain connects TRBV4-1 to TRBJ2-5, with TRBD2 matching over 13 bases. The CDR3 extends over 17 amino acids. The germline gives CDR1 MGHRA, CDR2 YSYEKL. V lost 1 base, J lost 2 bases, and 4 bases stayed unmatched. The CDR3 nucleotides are TGCGCCAGCAGCCAAGTGGGACTAGCGGGAAATCAAGAGACCCAGTACTTC. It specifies CASSQVGLAGNQETQYF.

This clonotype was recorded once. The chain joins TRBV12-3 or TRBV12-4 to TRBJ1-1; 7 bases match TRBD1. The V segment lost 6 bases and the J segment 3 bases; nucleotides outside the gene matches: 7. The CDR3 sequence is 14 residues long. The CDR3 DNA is TGTGCCAGCAGACGACAGGGTCTGTACACTGAAGCTTTCTTT. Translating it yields CASRRQGLYTEAFF.

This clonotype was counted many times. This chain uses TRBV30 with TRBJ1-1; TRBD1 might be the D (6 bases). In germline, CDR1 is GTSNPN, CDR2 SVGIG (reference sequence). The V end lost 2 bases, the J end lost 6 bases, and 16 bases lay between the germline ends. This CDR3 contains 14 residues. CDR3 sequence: CAWSHRDISPEAFF. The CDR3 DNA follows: TGTGCCTGGAGTCACCGGGACATTTCTCCTGAAGCTTTCTTT.

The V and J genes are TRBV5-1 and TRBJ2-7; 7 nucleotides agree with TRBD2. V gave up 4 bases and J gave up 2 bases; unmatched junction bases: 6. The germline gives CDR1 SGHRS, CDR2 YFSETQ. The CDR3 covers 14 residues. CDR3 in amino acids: CASSGGDGAYEQYF. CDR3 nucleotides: TGCGCCAGCAGCGGGGGGGACGGAGCCTACGAGCAGTACTTC.